A selection of T cell receptor beta chains follows, all from one sample in a study of blood T cell repertoires in COVID-19. The protocol was immunoSEQ multiplex PCR, while the TCRdb copy is restricted to in-frame clones and leaves out a portion. The sample has about 110,000 clones; about four fifths are singletons. The sequencing sample was made of peripheral blood. These receptors all come from a woman between 65 and 79 years old with acute or convalescent COVID-19. Both conserved end residues are part of each CDR3. The D gene is left open where the match is weak. Size is stated for part of the rows, as once, few or many counts, or as a class when the clone is expanded.

clone size	V gene	D gene	J gene	CDR3 protein	CDR3 DNA
-	TRBV9	-	TRBJ2-3	CASSPSPDSLGADTQYF	TGTGCCAGCAGCCCTTCCCCCGACAGCCTTGGAGCAGATACGCAGTATTTT
-	TRBV7-8	-	TRBJ2-2	CASSSPAEGGELFF	TGTGCCAGCAGCTCCCCGGCGGAGGGCGGGGAGCTGTTTTTT
-	TRBV3-1/TRBV3-2	TRBD1	TRBJ2-7	CASSRPGQGIYEQYF	TGTGCCAGCAGCCGACCGGGACAGGGAATCTACGAGCAGTACTTC
-	TRBV4-1	-	TRBJ1-5	CASSQELRQPQHF	TGCGCCAGCAGCCAAGAGCTGAGGCAGCCCCAGCATTTT
few	TRBV2	-	TRBJ1-5	CASSPGYQPQHF	TGTGCCAGCAGTCCAGGGTATCAGCCCCAGCATTTT
-	TRBV10-3	TRBD2	TRBJ2-7	CAIRDYEGYEQYF	TGTGCCATCCGGGACTATGAAGGCTACGAGCAGTACTTC
-	TRBV19	-	TRBJ2-7	CASSIVRTGTNEQYF	TGTGCCAGTAGTATAGTGAGGACAGGGACTAACGAGCAGTACTTC
-	TRBV9	TRBD2	TRBJ2-3	CASSVAQRGVDTQYF	TGTGCCAGCAGCGTAGCTCAGCGGGGGGTGGATACGCAGTATTTT
few	TRBV25-1	-	TRBJ1-2	CASSRAGGGYTF	TGTGCCAGCAGTCGCGCCGGCGGTGGCTACACCTTC
-	TRBV19	-	TRBJ1-5	CASDLRGQPQHF	TGTGCCAGTGACCTTAGAGGACAGCCCCAGCATTTT
-	TRBV29-1	TRBD2	TRBJ2-3	CSAPPQGTSGGDTDTQYF	TGCAGCGCACCGCCGCAGGGGACTAGCGGGGGAGACACAGATACGCAGTATTTT
-	TRBV28	TRBD2	TRBJ2-1	CASTSAPNNEQFF	TGTGCCAGTACTAGCGCCCCTAACAATGAGCAGTTCTTC
-	TRBV5-1	TRBD2	TRBJ2-7	CASSRAGAYEQYF	TGCGCCAGCAGCCGCGCGGGGGCCTACGAGCAGTACTTC
-	TRBV6-1	-	TRBJ1-5	CASSDDLTGSGQPQHF	TGTGCCAGCAGTGACGACTTAACAGGGTCAGGCCAGCCCCAGCATTTT
-	TRBV19	TRBD1	TRBJ2-2	CASRSDRGPNTGELFF	TGTGCCAGTAGATCGGACAGGGGGCCGAACACCGGGGAGCTGTTTTTT
-	TRBV7-9	-	TRBJ1-2	CASSSPGAYGYTF	TGTGCCAGCAGCTCTCCAGGGGCCTATGGCTACACCTTC
-	TRBV19	TRBD1	TRBJ1-5	CASHPGQASNQPQHF	TGTGCCAGTCACCCGGGACAGGCTAGCAATCAGCCCCAGCATTTT
-	TRBV28	-	TRBJ1-6	CASSLTGQHNSPLHF	TGTGCCAGCAGTTTAACTGGACAGCATAATTCACCCCTCCACTTT
once	TRBV4-1	TRBD2	TRBJ2-7	CASSQDQLAGDSRSYEQYF	TGCGCCAGCAGCCAAGATCAACTAGCGGGAGATAGTCGGTCCTACGAGCAGTACTTC
-	TRBV4-1	TRBD1	TRBJ1-4	CASSQAARAGGNEKLFF	TGCGCCAGCAGCCAAGCCGCCAGGGCAGGGGGTAATGAAAAACTGTTTTTT
-	TRBV6-5	TRBD1	TRBJ2-7	CASSYLRDSVYEQYF	TGTGCCAGCAGTTACCTTAGGGACAGTGTGTACGAGCAGTACTTC
-	TRBV29-1	-	TRBJ1-4	CSVGTGLEKLFF	TGCAGCGTTGGAACAGGGTTAGAAAAACTGTTTTTT
once	TRBV7-9	-	TRBJ1-6	CASSPPAGLYNSPLHF	TGTGCCAGCAGCCCCCCCGCAGGGCTCTATAATTCACCCCTCCACTTT
-	TRBV5-4	TRBD2	TRBJ2-3	CASSFRVAGYTDTQYF	TGTGCCAGCAGCTTCCGTGTAGCGGGATACACAGATACGCAGTATTTT
-	TRBV27	TRBD1	TRBJ2-1	CASSLRDSPRDEQFF	TGTGCCAGCAGTTTACGGGACAGTCCGCGAGATGAGCAGTTCTTC
-	TRBV15	TRBD2	TRBJ2-1	CATQRERYNEQFF	TGTGCCACCCAGCGGGAGAGGTACAATGAGCAGTTCTTC
-	TRBV5-1	TRBD1	TRBJ2-1	CASSLGGTGTDEQFF	TGCGCCAGCAGCTTGGGCGGGACAGGGACGGATGAGCAGTTCTTC
-	TRBV6-5	TRBD1	TRBJ1-5	CAVQGDPSNQPQHF	TGTGCCGTGCAGGGGGACCCTAGCAATCAGCCCCAGCATTTT
once	TRBV7-9	TRBD2	TRBJ2-5	CASSLVETLAGETQYF	TGTGCCAGCAGCTTAGTAGAAACACTAGCGGGGGAGACCCAGTACTTC
-	TRBV5-1	-	TRBJ2-4	CASSQDTGRKNIQYF	TGCGCCAGCAGCCAAGATACAGGTCGCAAAAACATTCAGTACTTC
-	TRBV5-1	-	TRBJ1-3	CASSLAPYTDSGNTIYF	TGCGCCAGCAGCTTGGCCCCCTACACAGACTCTGGAAACACCATATATTTT
-	TRBV6-2/TRBV6-3	-	TRBJ1-2	CASSYFTGGYTF	TGTGCCAGCAGTTACTTCACGGGAGGCTACACCTTC
-	TRBV9	-	TRBJ2-1	CASSPGVTRNEQFF	TGTGCCAGCAGCCCCGGGGTAACGCGCAATGAGCAGTTCTTC
-	TRBV29-1	-	TRBJ1-1	CSVDAGLARTEAFF	TGCAGCGTTGACGCCGGGTTAGCACGCACTGAAGCTTTCTTT
-	TRBV6-5	TRBD1	TRBJ2-7	CASSYSDRGPYEQYF	TGTGCCAGCAGTTACTCGGACAGGGGCCCCTACGAGCAGTACTTC
few	TRBV6-1	TRBD1	TRBJ2-4	CASSDRQGRAKNIQYF	TGTGCCAGCAGTGATAGACAGGGCCGAGCCAAAAACATTCAGTACTTC
-	TRBV5-6	TRBD1	TRBJ1-1	CASSLLFGTANTEAFF	TGTGCCAGCAGCTTACTTTTTGGGACAGCGAACACTGAAGCTTTCTTT
-	TRBV5-6	TRBD1	TRBJ1-2	CASSPGPGGGPQGADGYTF	TGTGCCAGCAGCCCGGGGCCCGGGGGGGGGCCACAGGGGGCGGATGGCTACACCTTC
-	TRBV7-2	TRBD1	TRBJ1-3	CASSLVGTGSSGNTIYF	TGTGCCAGCAGCCTAGTGGGGACAGGGTCCTCTGGAAACACCATATATTTT
once	TRBV5-4	TRBD1	TRBJ1-4	CASSPGGRGEKLFF	TGTGCCAGCAGCCCAGGGGGAAGGGGTGAAAAACTGTTTTTT
-	TRBV7-6	TRBD1	TRBJ1-3	CASSSSTGRAGNTIYF	TGTGCCAGCAGCTCCTCGACAGGGCGGGCAGGAAACACCATATATTTT
-	TRBV5-1	-	TRBJ2-7	CASSLDGVGSYEQYF	TGCGCCAGCAGCTTGGATGGAGTAGGCTCCTACGAGCAGTACTTC
few	TRBV2	-	TRBJ1-5	CASRLGDSNQPQHF	TGTGCCAGCAGATTAGGGGATAGCAATCAGCCCCAGCATTTT
-	TRBV4-3	-	TRBJ1-5	CASSQEYNQPQHF	TGCGCCAGCAGCCAAGAGTACAATCAGCCCCAGCATTTT
few	TRBV9	-	TRBJ1-3	CASTGSSGNTIYF	TGTGCCAGCACCGGGAGTTCTGGAAACACCATATATTTT
-	TRBV10-3	-	TRBJ2-2	CAISDSWQGSGELFF	TGTGCCATCAGTGATAGCTGGCAGGGGTCCGGGGAGCTGTTTTTT
-	TRBV7-8	TRBD1	TRBJ1-2	CASSSAPDREGYGYTF	TGTGCCAGCAGCTCCGCACCGGACAGGGAGGGGTATGGCTACACCTTC
once	TRBV3-1/TRBV3-2	-	TRBJ1-2	CASSLAPGPVNYGYTF	TGTGCCAGCAGCCTGGCCCCGGGTCCTGTGAACTATGGCTACACCTTC
-	TRBV19	-	TRBJ1-1	CASREGGSTEAFF	TGTGCCAGTAGGGAGGGCGGTAGCACTGAAGCTTTCTTT
-	TRBV7-9	-	TRBJ2-3	CASTPIRAGYHTDTQYF	TGTGCCAGCACCCCGATTAGGGCGGGATACCACACAGATACGCAGTATTTT
-	TRBV3-1/TRBV3-2	TRBD1	TRBJ2-2	CASSPTGGGITGELFF	TGTGCCAGCAGCCCTACAGGGGGCGGTATTACCGGGGAGCTGTTTTTT
-	TRBV2	TRBD1	TRBJ1-4	CAAQDRGEKLFF	TGTGCCGCACAAGACAGGGGCGAAAAACTGTTTTTT
few	TRBV11-3	-	TRBJ2-1	CASSSRGYLTNEQFF	TGTGCCAGCAGTTCCCGCGGCTACCTTACCAATGAGCAGTTCTTC
once	TRBV11-1	-	TRBJ2-5	CASSLWGGSGETQYF	TGTGCCAGCAGCCTGTGGGGGGGCTCTGGAGAGACCCAGTACTTC